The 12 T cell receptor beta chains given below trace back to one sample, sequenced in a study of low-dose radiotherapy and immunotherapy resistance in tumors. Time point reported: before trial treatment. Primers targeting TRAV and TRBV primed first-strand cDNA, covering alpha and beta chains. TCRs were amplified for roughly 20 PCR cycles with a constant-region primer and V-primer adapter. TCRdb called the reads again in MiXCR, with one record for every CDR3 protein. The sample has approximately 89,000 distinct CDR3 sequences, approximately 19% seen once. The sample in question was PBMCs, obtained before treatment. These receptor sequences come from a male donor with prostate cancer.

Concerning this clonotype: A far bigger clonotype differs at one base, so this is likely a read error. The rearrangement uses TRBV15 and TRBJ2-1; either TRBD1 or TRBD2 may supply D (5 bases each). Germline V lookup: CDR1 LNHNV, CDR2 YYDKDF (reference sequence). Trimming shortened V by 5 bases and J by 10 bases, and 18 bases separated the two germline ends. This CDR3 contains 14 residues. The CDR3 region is CATSAPLGRGEQFF. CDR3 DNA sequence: TGTGCCACCAGCGCACCGCTGGGACGCGGGGAGCAGTTCTTC.

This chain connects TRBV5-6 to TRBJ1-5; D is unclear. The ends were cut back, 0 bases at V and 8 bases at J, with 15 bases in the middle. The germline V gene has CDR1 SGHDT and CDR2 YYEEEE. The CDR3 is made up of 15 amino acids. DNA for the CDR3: TGTGCCAGCAGCTTGGGTGCGGGTTCTTCCGAGCCCCAGCATTTT. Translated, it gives CASSLGAGSSEPQHF.

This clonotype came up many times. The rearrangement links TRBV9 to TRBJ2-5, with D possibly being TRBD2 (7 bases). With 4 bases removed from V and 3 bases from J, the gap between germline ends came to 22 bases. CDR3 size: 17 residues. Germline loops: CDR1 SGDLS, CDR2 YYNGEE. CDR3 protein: CASSKGGGGRWEETQYF. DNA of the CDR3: TGTGCCAGCAGCAAAGGGGGGGGGGGCCGTTGGGAAGAGACCCAGTACTTC.

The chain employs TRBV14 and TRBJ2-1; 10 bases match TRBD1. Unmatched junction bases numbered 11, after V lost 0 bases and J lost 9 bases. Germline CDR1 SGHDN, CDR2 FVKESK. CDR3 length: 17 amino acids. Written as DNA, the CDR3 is TGTGCCAGCAGCCAAGATAGAGGGACAGGGGTGTTTAGTGAGCAGTTCTTC. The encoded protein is CASSQDRGTGVFSEQFF.

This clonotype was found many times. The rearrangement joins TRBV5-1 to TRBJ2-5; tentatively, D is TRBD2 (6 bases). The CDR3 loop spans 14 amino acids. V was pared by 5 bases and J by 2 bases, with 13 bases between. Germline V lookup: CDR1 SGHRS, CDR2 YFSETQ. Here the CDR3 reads CASRVGGGQETQYF. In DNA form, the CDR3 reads TGCGCCAGCAGAGTCGGGGGTGGGCAAGAGACCCAGTACTTC.

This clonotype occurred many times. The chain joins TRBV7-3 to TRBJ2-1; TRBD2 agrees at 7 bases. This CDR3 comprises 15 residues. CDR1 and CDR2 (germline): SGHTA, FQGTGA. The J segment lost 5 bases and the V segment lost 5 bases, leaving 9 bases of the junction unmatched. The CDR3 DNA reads TGTGCCAGCAGCCCTGGGGGGGACCATCACAATGAGCAGTTCTTC. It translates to CASSPGGDHHNEQFF.

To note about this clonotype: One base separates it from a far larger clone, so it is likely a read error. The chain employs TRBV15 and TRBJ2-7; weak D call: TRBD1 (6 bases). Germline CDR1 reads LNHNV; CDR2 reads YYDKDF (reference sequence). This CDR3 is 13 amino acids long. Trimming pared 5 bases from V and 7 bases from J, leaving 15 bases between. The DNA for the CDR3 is TGTGCCACCAGCGATACTAGGGGGAATGAGCAGTACTTC. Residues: CATSDTRGNEQYF.

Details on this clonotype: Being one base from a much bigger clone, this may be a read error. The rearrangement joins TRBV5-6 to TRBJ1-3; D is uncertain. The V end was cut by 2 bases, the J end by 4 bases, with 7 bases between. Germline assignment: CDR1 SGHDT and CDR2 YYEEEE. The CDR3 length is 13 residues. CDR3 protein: CASSFERGNTIYF. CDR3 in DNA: TGTGCCAGCAGCTTTGAACGGGGAAACACCATATATTTT.

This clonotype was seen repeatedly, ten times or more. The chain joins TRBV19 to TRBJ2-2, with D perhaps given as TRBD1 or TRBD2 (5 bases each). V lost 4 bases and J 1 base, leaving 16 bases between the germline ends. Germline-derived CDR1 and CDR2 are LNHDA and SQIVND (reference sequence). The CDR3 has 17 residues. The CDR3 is CASSTLGPSLNTGELFF. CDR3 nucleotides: TGTGCCAGTAGTACCCTGGGACCGAGCTTGAACACCGGGGAGCTGTTTTTT.

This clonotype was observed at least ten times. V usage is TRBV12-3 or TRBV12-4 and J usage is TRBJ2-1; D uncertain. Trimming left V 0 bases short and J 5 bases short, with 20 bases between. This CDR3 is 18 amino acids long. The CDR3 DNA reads TGTGCCAGCAGTTTAGCGTGGGCCGGGCGGCAATTACACAATGAGCAGTTCTTC. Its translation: CASSLAWAGRQLHNEQFF.

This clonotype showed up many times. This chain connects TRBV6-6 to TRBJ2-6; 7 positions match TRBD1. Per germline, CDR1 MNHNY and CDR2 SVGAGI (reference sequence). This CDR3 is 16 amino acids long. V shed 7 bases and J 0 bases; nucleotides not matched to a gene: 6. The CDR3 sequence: CASKGPGGSGANVLTF. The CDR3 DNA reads TGTGCCAGCAAGGGGCCAGGGGGCTCTGGGGCCAACGTCCTGACTTTC.

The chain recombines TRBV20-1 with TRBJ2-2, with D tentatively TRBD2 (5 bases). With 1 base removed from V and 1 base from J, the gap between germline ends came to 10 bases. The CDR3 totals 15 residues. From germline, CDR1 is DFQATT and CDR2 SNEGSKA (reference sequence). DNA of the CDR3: TGCAGTGCTAGAGCCCGGGAAAGGAACACCGGGGAGCTGTTTTTT. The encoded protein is CSARARERNTGELFF.